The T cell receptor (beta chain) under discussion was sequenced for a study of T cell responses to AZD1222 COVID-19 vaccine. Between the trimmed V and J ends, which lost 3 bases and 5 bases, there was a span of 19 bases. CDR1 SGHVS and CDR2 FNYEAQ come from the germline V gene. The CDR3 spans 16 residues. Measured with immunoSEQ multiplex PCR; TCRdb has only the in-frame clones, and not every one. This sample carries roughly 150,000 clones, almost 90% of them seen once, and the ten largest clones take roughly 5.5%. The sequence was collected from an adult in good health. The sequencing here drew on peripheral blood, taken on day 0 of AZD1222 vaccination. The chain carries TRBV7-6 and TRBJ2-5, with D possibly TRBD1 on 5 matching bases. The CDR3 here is CASSLSSRVGAETQYF. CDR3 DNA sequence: TGTGCCAGCAGCTTGTCCTCCAGGGTTGGAGCGGAGACCCAGTACTTC.